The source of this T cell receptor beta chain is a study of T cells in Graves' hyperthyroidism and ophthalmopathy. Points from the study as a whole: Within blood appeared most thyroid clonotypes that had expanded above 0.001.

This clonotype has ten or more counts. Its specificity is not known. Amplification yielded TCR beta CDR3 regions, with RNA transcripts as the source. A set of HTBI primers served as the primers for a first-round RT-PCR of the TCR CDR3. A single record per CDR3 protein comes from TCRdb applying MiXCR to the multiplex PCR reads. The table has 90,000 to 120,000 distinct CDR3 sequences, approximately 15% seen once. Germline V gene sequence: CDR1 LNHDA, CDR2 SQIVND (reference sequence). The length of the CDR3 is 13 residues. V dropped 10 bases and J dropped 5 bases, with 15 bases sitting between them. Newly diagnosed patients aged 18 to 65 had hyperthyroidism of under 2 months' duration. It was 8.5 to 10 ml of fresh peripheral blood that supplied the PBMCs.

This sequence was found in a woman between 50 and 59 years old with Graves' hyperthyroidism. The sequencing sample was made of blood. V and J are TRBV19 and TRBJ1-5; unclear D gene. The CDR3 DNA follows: TGTGCCACCCGAAGGGAAAGATATCAGCCCCAGCATTTT. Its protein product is CATRRERYQPQHF.